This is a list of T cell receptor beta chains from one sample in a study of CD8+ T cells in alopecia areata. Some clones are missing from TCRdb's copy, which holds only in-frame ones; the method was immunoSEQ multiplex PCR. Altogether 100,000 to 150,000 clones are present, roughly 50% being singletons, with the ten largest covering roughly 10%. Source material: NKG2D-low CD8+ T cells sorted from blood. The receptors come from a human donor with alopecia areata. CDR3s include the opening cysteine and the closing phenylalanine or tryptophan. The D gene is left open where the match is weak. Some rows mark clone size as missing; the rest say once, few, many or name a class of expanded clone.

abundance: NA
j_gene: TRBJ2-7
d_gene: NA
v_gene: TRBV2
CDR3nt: TGTGCCAGCATCTTGAACTCCTACGAGCAGTACTTC
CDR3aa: CASILNSYEQYF

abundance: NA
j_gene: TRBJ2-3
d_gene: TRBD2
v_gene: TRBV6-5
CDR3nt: TGTGCCAGCAGCCTTACCTTAGCGGGGGAAAATACGCAGTATTTT
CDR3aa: CASSLTLAGENTQYF

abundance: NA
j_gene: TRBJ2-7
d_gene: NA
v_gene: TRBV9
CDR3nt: TGTGCCAGCAGCTCCCCGCGTGGCGAGCAGTACTTC
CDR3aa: CASSSPRGEQYF

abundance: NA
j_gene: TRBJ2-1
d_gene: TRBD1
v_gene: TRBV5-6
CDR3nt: TGTGCCAGCAGCTCGACAGGGGGCTCCTACAATGAGCAGTTCTTC
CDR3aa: CASSSTGGSYNEQFF

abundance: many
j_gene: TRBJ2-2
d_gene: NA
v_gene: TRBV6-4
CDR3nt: TGTGCCAGCAGTGAGGGCACCGGGGAGCTGTTTTTT
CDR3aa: CASSEGTGELFF

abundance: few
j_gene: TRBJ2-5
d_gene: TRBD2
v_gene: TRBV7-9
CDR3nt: TGTGCCAGCAGCCTCGCGGGGGGGCTTAAAGAGACCCAGTACTTC
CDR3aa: CASSLAGGLKETQYF

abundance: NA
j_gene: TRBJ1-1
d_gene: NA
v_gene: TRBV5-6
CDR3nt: TGTGCCAGCAGCTTCTCTGGAGGGGGCACTGAAGCTTTCTTT
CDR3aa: CASSFSGGGTEAFF

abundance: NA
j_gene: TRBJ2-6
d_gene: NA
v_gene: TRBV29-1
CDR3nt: TGCAGCGTTGAAGGACTCTCTGGGGCCAACGTCCTGACTTTC
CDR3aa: CSVEGLSGANVLTF

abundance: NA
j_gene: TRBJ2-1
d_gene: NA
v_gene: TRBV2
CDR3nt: TGTGCCACCTTAGCGCCAGGCTCCTACAATGAGCAGTTCTTC
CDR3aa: CATLAPGSYNEQFF

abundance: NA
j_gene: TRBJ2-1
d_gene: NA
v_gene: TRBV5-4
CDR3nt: TGTGCCAGCAGCCCATCCGGCAATGAGCAGTTCTTC
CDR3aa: CASSPSGNEQFF

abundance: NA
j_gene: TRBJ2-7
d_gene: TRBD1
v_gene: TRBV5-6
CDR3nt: TGTGCCAGCAGCTGGGGACAGGACTACGAGCAGTACTTC
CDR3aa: CASSWGQDYEQYF

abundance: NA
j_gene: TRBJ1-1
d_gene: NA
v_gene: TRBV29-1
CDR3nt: TGCAGCGACCTTGCAGGGAAGCCTGAAGCTTTCTTT
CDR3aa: CSDLAGKPEAFF

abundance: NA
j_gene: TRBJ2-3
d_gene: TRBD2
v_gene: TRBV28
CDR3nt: TGTGCCAGCAGCCGCGGGGGTCTAGATACGCAGTATTTT
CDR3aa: CASSRGGLDTQYF

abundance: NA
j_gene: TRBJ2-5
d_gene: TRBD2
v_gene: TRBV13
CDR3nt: TGTGCCAGCAGCCAACTCGGGACTAGCGGGAGAGAGACCCAGTACTTC
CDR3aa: CASSQLGTSGRETQYF

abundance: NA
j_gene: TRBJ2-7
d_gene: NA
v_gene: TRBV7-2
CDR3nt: TGTGCCAGCAAACCAGGGGGGAGCTCCTACGAGCAGTACTTC
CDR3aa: CASKPGGSSYEQYF

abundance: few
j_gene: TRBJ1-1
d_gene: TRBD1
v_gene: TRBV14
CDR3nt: TGTGCCAGCAGCCAAGGGACAGGACTCCTAACTGAAGCTTTCTTT
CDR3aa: CASSQGTGLLTEAFF

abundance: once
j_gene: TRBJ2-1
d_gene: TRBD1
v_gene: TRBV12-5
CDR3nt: TGTGCTAGTGGCTATACAGGGGGCTCCTACAATGAGCAGTTCTTC
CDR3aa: CASGYTGGSYNEQFF

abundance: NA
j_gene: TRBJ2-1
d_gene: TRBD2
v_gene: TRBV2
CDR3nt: TGTGCCGCCCTCGGTACCGGGACTAGCGGGATTGAGCAGTTCTTC
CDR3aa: CAALGTGTSGIEQFF

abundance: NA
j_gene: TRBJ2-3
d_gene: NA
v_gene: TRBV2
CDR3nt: TGTGCCAGCAGGCCTGACAGTGGAGATACGCAGTATTTT
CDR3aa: CASRPDSGDTQYF

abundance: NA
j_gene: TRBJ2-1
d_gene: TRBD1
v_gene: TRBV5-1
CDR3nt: TGCGCCAGCTTCGGACAGGGGTCCTACAATGAGCAGTTCTTC
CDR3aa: CASFGQGSYNEQFF

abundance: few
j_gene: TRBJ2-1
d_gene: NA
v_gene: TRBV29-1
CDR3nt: TGCAGCGTGGTGACAGGGAGGGACTCCTACAATGAGCAGTTCTTC
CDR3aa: CSVVTGRDSYNEQFF

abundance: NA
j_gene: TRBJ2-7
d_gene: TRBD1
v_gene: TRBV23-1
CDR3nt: TGCGCCAGCAGTCCCGGGACAGGGGCCTACGAGCAGTACTTC
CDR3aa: CASSPGTGAYEQYF

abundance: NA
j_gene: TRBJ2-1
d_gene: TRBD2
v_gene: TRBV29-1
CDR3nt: TGCAGCGTTGTGAAGCGGGACCTCAATGAGCAGTTCTTC
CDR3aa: CSVVKRDLNEQFF

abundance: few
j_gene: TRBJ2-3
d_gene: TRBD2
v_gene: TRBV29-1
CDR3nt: TGCAGCGTTTGGGCCCTAGCGGGAGTTGCGGATACGCAGTATTTT
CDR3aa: CSVWALAGVADTQYF

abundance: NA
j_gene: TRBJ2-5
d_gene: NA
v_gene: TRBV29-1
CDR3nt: TGCAGCGTTGAAGATCACCCAGGAGAGACCCAGTACTTC
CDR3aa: CSVEDHPGETQYF

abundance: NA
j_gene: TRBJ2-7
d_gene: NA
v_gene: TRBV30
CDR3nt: TGTGCCTGGAGGACAAGGGACGCCTACGAGCAGTACTTC
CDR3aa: CAWRTRDAYEQYF

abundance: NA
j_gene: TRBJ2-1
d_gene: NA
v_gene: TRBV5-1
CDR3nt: TGCGCCAGCATGTACAGGCAGAGGAGCGGCAATGAGCAGTTCTTC
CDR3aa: CASMYRQRSGNEQFF

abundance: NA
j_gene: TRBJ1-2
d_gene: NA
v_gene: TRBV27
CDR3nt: TGTGCCAGCAGTTTCCCAGGATCCTATGGCTACACCTTC
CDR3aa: CASSFPGSYGYTF

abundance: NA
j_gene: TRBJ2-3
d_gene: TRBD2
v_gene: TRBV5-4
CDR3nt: TGTGCCAGCGGAACTAGCGGGGGGACAGATACGCAGTATTTT
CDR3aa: CASGTSGGTDTQYF

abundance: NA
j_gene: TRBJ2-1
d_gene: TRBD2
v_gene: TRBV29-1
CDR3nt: TGCAGCGCACCCTCTTTTGGGAGGGACAATGAGCAGTTCTTC
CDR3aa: CSAPSFGRDNEQFF

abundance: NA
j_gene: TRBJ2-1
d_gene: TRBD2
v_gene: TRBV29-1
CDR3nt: TGCAGCGTTGAAGAGGTACTAGCGGGAGACTATGAGCAGTTCTTC
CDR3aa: CSVEEVLAGDYEQFF

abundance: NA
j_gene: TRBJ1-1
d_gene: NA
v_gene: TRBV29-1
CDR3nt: TGCAGCGTTGAAAGGGAATACACTGAAGCTTTCTTT
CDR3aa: CSVEREYTEAFF

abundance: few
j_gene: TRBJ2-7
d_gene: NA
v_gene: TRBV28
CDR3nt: TGTGCCAGCGAATTACGGGACTCCTACGAGCAGTACTTC
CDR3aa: CASELRDSYEQYF

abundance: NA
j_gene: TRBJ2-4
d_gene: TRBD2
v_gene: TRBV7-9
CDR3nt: TGTGCCAGCTCGGGAGAGCGGGACAAAAACATTCAGTACTTC
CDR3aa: CASSGERDKNIQYF

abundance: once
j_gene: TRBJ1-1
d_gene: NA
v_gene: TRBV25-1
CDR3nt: TGTGCCAGCAGTGAATACACCCTCGGTGAAGCTTTCTTT
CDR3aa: CASSEYTLGEAFF

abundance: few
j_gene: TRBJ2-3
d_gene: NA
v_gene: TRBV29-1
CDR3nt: TGCAGCGTTGTGCCAGGTACTAGCACAGATACGCAGTATTTT
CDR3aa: CSVVPGTSTDTQYF

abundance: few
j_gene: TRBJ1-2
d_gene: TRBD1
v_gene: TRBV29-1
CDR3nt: TGCAGCGTAGCGGACAGGGATAACTGCTACACCTTC
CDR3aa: CSVADRDNCYTF